These 17 T cell receptor beta chains share one sample of origin, sequenced in a study of blood T cell repertoires in COVID-19. This table comes from immunoSEQ multiplex PCR, and its TCRdb copy is limited to in-frame clones, with some not included. The repertoire has 90,000 to 130,000 clones, approximately 86% of them found once; the top ten carry 4% to 5%. The source material was peripheral blood. These receptors were collected from a man aged 40-49 years with acute or convalescent COVID-19.

The genes are TRBV19 and TRBJ2-1; TRBD2 agrees at 11 bases. Trimming cost V 7 bases and J 0 bases; bases outside gene matches: 11. Germline V gene sequence: CDR1 LNHDA, CDR2 SQIVND (reference sequence). The CDR3 consists of 18 residues. The CDR3 here is CASTPSIAGGPSYNEQFF. DNA of the CDR3: TGTGCCAGTACACCTTCAATAGCGGGAGGGCCCTCCTACAATGAGCAGTTCTTC.

This rearrangement joins TRBV5-8 to TRBJ1-5, with TRBD1 as a possible D gene (5 bases). V lost 1 base and J 6 bases, leaving 14 bases between the germline ends. The CDR3 has 15 amino acids. Germline CDR1 is SGHTS and CDR2 is YDEGEE. CDR3: CASSLSGGSTQPQHF. The CDR3 DNA reads as TGTGCCAGCAGCTTGTCGGGGGGTTCAACTCAGCCCCAGCATTTT.

The rearrangement joins TRBV13 to TRBJ1-5; TRBD1 aligns across 7 bases. The V segment lost 5 bases and the J segment 4 bases; nucleotides outside the gene matches: 5. This CDR3 is 14 amino acids long. Germline V gene data show CDR1 as PRHDT and CDR2 as FYEKMQ (reference sequence). Here the CDR3 DNA reads TGTGCCAGCAGCGCGAACAGGGGAAATCAGCCCCAGCATTTT. Encoded protein: CASSANRGNQPQHF.

This clone was seen once. The CDR3 DNA reads TGTGCCAGCAGCGGGGGGGCCGGCACAGATACGCAGTATTTT. Encoded protein: CASSGGAGTDTQYF. V is TRBV6-5 and J is TRBJ2-3, with TRBD2 identical over 8 bases. CDR3 length: 14 residues. Trimming removed 6 bases from V and 1 base from J; junction bases left unmatched: 3. The germline V gene has CDR1 MNHEY and CDR2 SVGAGI.

Here the CDR3 reads CASSVATGGGDGYTF. Here the CDR3 DNA reads TGTGCCAGCAGCGTAGCTACAGGGGGCGGCGACGGCTACACCTTC. This chain joins TRBV9 and TRBJ1-2; TRBD1 aligns across 9 bases. Germline V gene sequence: CDR1 SGDLS, CDR2 YYNGEE. V shed 0 bases, J shed 8 bases, and the junction held 8 bases outside the gene matches. The CDR3 runs to 15 residues.

The gene calls are TRBV7-8 and TRBJ1-1, with 8 positions matching TRBD1. CDR1 and CDR2 (germline): SGHVS, FQNEAQ. CDR3 length: 15 amino acids. Trimming cost V 5 bases and J 6 bases; bases outside gene matches: 11. CDR3 residues: CASSLYDRGTAEAFF. The DNA of the CDR3 is TGTGCCAGCAGCCTATACGACAGGGGAACCGCTGAAGCTTTCTTT.

This sequence joins TRBV9 and TRBJ1-4; TRBD1 is a possible D gene (6 bases). V gave up 0 bases and J gave up 14 bases, with 14 bases separating them. The CDR3 totals 13 residues. Germline values: CDR1 SGDLS, CDR2 YYNGEE. CDR3 nucleotides: TGTGCCAGCAGCGTAGGTCCCAGGGGCGGCCTGTTTTTT. It encodes CASSVGPRGGLFF.

V gene TRBV6-5 combines with J gene TRBJ2-3; TRBD1 matches 8 bases. The CDR3 has 13 amino acids. V trimming: 8 bases; J trimming: 4 bases; junction bases outside the gene matches: 5. The V gene's germline CDR1 is MNHEY and CDR2 SVGAGI. CDR3 coding DNA: TGTGCCAGCGCGGACAGGGACCCAGATACGCAGTATTTT. Protein product: CASADRDPDTQYF.

The V call is TRBV6-5, the J call TRBJ2-3; 9 positions match TRBD2. Trimming cost V 11 bases and J 2 bases; bases outside gene matches: 11. CDR3 length: 15 amino acids. The germline gives CDR1 MNHEY, CDR2 SVGAGI. CDR3 loop: CAGGTAGGFTDTQYF. The CDR3 DNA reads TGTGCCGGGGGAACAGCGGGAGGCTTCACAGATACGCAGTATTTT.

The V and J genes are TRBV6-6 and TRBJ2-5; 10 bases fit TRBD2. The CDR3 extends over 15 amino acids. Germline V gene lookup returns CDR1 MNHNY and CDR2 SVGAGI (reference sequence). V was pared by 5 bases and J by 4 bases, with 7 bases of the junction left unmatched. CDR3 sequence reads: CASSSGGARRETQYF. CDR3 DNA: TGTGCCAGCAGTAGCGGGGGGGCCCGCCGAGAGACCCAGTACTTC.

V usage is TRBV6-1 and J usage is TRBJ1-5, with a possible D match to TRBD1 (5 bases). In germline, CDR1 is MNHNS, CDR2 SASEGT. This CDR3 is 15 amino acids long. The ends were cut back, 3 bases at V and 0 bases at J, with 9 bases in the middle. The CDR3 DNA sequence: TGTGCCAGCAGTGACAGGGATAATAGCAATCAGCCCCAGCATTTT. Its protein is CASSDRDNSNQPQHF.

The gene calls are TRBV5-4 and TRBJ1-1, with TRBD1 identical over 8 bases. Germline-derived CDR1 and CDR2 are SGHNT and YYREEE (reference sequence). V shed 4 bases and J 7 bases; nucleotides not matched to a gene: 12. The CDR3 sequence is 15 residues long. The DNA for the CDR3 is TGTGCCAGCAGCCTACGACAGGGGACCTCACATGAAGCTTTCTTT. This encodes CASSLRQGTSHEAFF.

The genes are TRBV6-5 and TRBJ2-1; 7 bases fit TRBD1. Germline values: CDR1 MNHEY, CDR2 SVGAGI. The CDR3 is 13 residues long. J lost 3 bases, V lost 8 bases, and 4 bases had no gene match. CDR3 sequence reads: CASVGTVYNEQFF. CDR3 nucleotide sequence: TGTGCCAGCGTGGGGACAGTCTACAATGAGCAGTTCTTC.

The rearrangement uses TRBV2 and TRBJ2-1, with TRBD2 matching over 9 bases. Germline values: CDR1 SNHLY, CDR2 FYNNEI. The CDR3 is made up of 16 amino acids. Trimming at V came to 6 bases and at J to 3 bases, leaving 9 bases not matched to a gene. CDR3 nucleotides: TGTGCCAGCAGCCCCGGGCGGGGGGGCCTCTACAATGAGCAGTTCTTC. Protein sequence: CASSPGRGGLYNEQFF.

The chain recombines TRBV11-2 with TRBJ1-1; tentatively, D is TRBD1 (5 bases). Germline CDR1 and CDR2: SGHAT and FQNNGV. Trimming stripped 1 base from V and 5 bases from J, with 11 bases between. The CDR3 loop spans 14 amino acids. The CDR3 coding sequence is TGTGCCAGCAGCTTAGGGGGACTTGCGACTGAAGCTTTCTTT. Amino acid sequence: CASSLGGLATEAFF. The variable domain in full, with the rest retrieved from reference TRBV11-2 and TRBJ1-1, is EAGVAQSPRYKIIEKRQSVAFWCNPISGHATLYWYQQILGQGPKLLIQFQNNGVVDDSQLPKDRFSAERLKGVDSTLKIQPAKLEDSAVYLCASSLGGLATEAFFGQGTRLTVV.

The V and J genes are TRBV5-4 and TRBJ2-2; D is uncertain. The CDR3 sequence is 14 residues long. Germline V CDR1 and CDR2: SGHNT, YYREEE (reference sequence). V lost 1 base and J 2 bases, leaving 6 bases between the germline ends. The DNA of the CDR3 is TGTGCCAGCAGCTTGTCACACAACACCGGGGAGCTGTTTTTT. Amino acid sequence: CASSLSHNTGELFF.

V gene TRBV9 combines with J gene TRBJ2-2, with D possibly being TRBD1 (6 bases). Trimming cost V 4 bases and J 1 base, with 11 bases left between them. Germline V gives CDR1 SGDLS, CDR2 YYNGEE. The CDR3 length is 15 residues. CDR3 sequence: CASSFGTLNTGELFF. DNA for the CDR3: TGTGCCAGCAGCTTCGGGACACTGAACACCGGGGAGCTGTTTTTT.